One sample yielded the 10 T cell receptor beta chains listed below, sequenced in a study of neurological immune-mediated disorders. From the 5' RACE reads, TCRdb called clonotypes with MiXCR, one entry per CDR3 protein. Of approximately 130,000 distinct CDR3 sequences listed, about 3.2% are singletons. Input material: PBMCs. These receptors came from a woman in her thirties with multiple sclerosis.

Ten or more counts support this clonotype. The chain is built from TRBV4-3 and TRBJ2-2; D is unclear. Germline loops: CDR1 LGHNA, CDR2 YSLEER. V dropped 1 base and J dropped 6 bases, with 9 bases sitting between them. The CDR3 sequence is 14 residues long. The CDR3 DNA sequence: TGCGCCAGCAGCCAAGCCCAAATTGCCGGGGAGCTGTTTTTT. Its protein is CASSQAQIAGELFF.

This clonotype was observed many times. This chain links TRBV7-2 with TRBJ2-5; D is unresolved. Germline CDR1 SGHTA, CDR2 FQGNSA. With 2 bases removed from V and 5 bases from J, the gap between germline ends came to 6 bases. CDR3 length: 12 residues. The CDR3 region has the DNA TGTGCCAGCAGCTTAAGGGCCGAGACCCAGTACTTC. Translation gives CASSLRAETQYF.

The sample holds a few counts of this clonotype. This chain joins TRBV27 and TRBJ2-1; D is perhaps TRBD1 or TRBD2 (5 bases each). Per germline, CDR1 MNHEY and CDR2 SMNVEV (reference sequence). The V end was cut by 7 bases, the J end by 7 bases, with 11 bases between. The CDR3 has 12 residues. CDR3 DNA: TGTGCCAGCATCTCTGGGGGAAATGAGCAGTTCTTC. Protein product: CASISGGNEQFF.

This clonotype was counted ten times or more. An end of the junction does not agree with germline; a read error may underlie this. V and J are TRBV6-2 or TRBV6-3 and TRBJ2-1, with D perhaps matching TRBD2 (6 bases). CDR1 and CDR2 (germline): MNHEY, SVGEGT. The CDR3 spans 14 residues. CDR3: CASSRRTIYYEQFF. The CDR3 coding sequence is TGTGCCAGCAGCCGGAGGACTATCTACTATGAGCAGTTCTTC.

This clonotype was detected many times. V and J are TRBV20-1 and TRBJ2-7, with D unresolved. The CDR3 has 14 residues. Per the germline V gene, CDR1 is DFQATT and CDR2 is SNEGSKA (reference sequence). Trimming cost V 0 bases and J 0 bases, with 9 bases left between them. CDR3: CSARDITYSYEQYF. The CDR3 coding sequence is TGCAGTGCTAGAGATATTACTTACTCCTACGAGCAGTACTTC.

At least ten counts were recorded for this clonotype. The chain uses TRBV20-1 and TRBJ1-4; 10 bases line up with TRBD1. The germline gives CDR1 DFQATT, CDR2 SNEGSKA (reference sequence). Trimming at V came to 0 bases and at J to 6 bases, leaving 7 bases not matched to a gene. This CDR3 has 16 residues. This chain's CDR3 is CSARDGTGARHEKLFF. The DNA of the CDR3 is TGCAGTGCTAGAGATGGGACAGGGGCGAGGCATGAAAAACTGTTTTTT.

This clonotype has a count of ten or more. This chain connects TRBV20-1 to TRBJ1-6; D not resolved. The CDR3 is made up of 13 amino acids. CDR1 and CDR2 from the germline V gene are DFQATT and SNEGSKA (reference sequence). V was pared by 1 base and J by 10 bases, with 11 bases between. The CDR3 here is CSARVDEVSPLHF. The CDR3 region has the DNA TGCAGTGCTAGAGTCGACGAAGTGTCACCCCTCCACTTT.

This clonotype came up many times. The chain couples TRBV12-3 or TRBV12-4 to TRBJ2-5; TRBD2 might be the D (5 bases). CDR3 length equals 11 residues. Trimming left V 5 bases short and J 7 bases short, with 8 bases between. The CDR3 DNA sequence: TGTGCCAGCAGTCCCGGGGTGACCCAGTACTTC. The encoded protein is CASSPGVTQYF.

This clonotype was detected ten times or more. The V gene is TRBV6-5, the J gene TRBJ1-4; D remains unclear. The germline V and J ends were trimmed by 0 bases and 7 bases, with 3 bases remaining between them. The CDR3 sequence is 12 residues long. Germline CDR1 reads MNHEY; CDR2 reads SVGAGI. CDR3 protein: CASSYSGEKLFF. The CDR3 coding sequence is TGTGCCAGCAGTTACTCCGGTGAAAAACTGTTTTTT.

This clonotype was detected a few times. A much larger clone sits a single nucleotide away, making a read error possible. The V and J genes are TRBV20-1 and TRBJ2-5; D ambiguous. The CDR3 is 12 residues long. Trimming shortened V by 7 bases and J by 2 bases, and 11 bases separated the two germline ends. Germline-derived CDR1 and CDR2 are DFQATT and SNEGSKA (reference sequence). The CDR3 DNA is TGCAGTGACCGGGCCTCACAAGAGACCCAGTACTTC. It is translated as CSDRASQETQYF.